A single sample gave rise to the 2 T cell receptor beta chains below, sequenced in a study of blood T cell repertoires in COVID-19 (dated by TCRdb to the early 2020s). The library was made by the immunoSEQ multiplex PCR assay. TCRdb mirrors the immuneACCESS table, restricted to in-frame sequences. Some clones are absent from its copies; in checked studies, under half trace to an unresolved V gene, and the reason for the others is unknown. Recorded for this sample are 200,000 to 250,000 clones; 90% of them occurred a single time. The ten largest clones add up to more than 13% of the sample. The sample comprised PBMCs or T cells enriched from blood (not recorded which). The receptors stem from a man aged 30-40 years who had been exposed to COVID-19.

This clone was seen just once. As DNA, the CDR3 is TGTGCCACCAGTAAAAACACAGGGGACACCGGGGAGCTGTTTTTT. The encoded protein is CATSKNTGDTGELFF. V gene TRBV15 combines with J gene TRBJ2-2; 7 nucleotides line up with TRBD1. The CDR3 has 15 residues. From germline, CDR1 is LNHNV and CDR2 YYDKDF (reference sequence). V dropped 6 bases and J dropped 3; count of bases not matched to a gene: 7.

The chain joins TRBV19 to TRBJ1-5, with 7 nucleotides matching TRBD1. This CDR3 contains 17 residues. Trimming cost V 7 bases and J 1 base; bases outside gene matches: 13. CDR1 is LNHDA, CDR2 SQIVND, per germline (reference sequence). CDR3 bases: TGTGCCAGTAAAACTGGACAGGCTCTTTCGAGCAATCAGCCCCAGCATTTT. Amino acids: CASKTGQALSSNQPQHF.